The following is a T cell receptor beta chain sequence with its context. Its cognate antigen is unknown. The sample originates from a study of radiotherapy plus CTLA-4 blockade in lung cancer. Study context: Across the patients, objective responses occurred in more than 15%, and disease control in roughly 33%.

The assay was immunoSEQ multiplex PCR, and TCRdb's table has in-frame clones only and misses some. Among under 20,000 clones listed, about 84% were seen once. The CDR3 extends over 15 amino acids. The ends were cut back, 7 bases at V and 4 bases at J, with 20 bases in the middle. Germline V lookup: CDR1 SGHRS, CDR2 YFSETQ. Focal radiation plus CTLA-4 blockade with ipilimumab was administered to patients who had chemo-refractory metastatic non-small-cell lung cancer. Study-wide results and limits: Following radiotherapy plus ipilimumab, tumor-derived TCR clones expanded in the blood. Interferon-beta and early blood T cell clone dynamics reportedly predicted response best.

This sequence originates from a human donor with non-small cell lung cancer whose response to radiotherapy plus ipilimumab could not be evaluated. The rearrangement joins TRBV5-1 to TRBJ2-5, with D perhaps matching TRBD1 (5 bases). This specimen was peripheral blood, taken from a patient treated with radiotherapy plus ipilimumab. CDR3 coding DNA: TGCGCCAGCGCCTCCGATCCAGGGTCAGGAGAGACCCAGTACTTC. Translating it yields CASASDPGSGETQYF.